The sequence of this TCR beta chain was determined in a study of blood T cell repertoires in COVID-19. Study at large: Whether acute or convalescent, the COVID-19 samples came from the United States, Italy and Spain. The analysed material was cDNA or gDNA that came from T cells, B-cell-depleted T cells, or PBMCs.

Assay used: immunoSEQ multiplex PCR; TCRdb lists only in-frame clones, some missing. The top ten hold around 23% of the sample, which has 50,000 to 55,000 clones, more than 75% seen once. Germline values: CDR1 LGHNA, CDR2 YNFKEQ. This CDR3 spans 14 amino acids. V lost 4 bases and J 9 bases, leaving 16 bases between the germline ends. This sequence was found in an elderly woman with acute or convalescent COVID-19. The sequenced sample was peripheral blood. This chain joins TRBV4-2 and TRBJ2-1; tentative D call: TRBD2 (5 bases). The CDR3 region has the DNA TGTGCCAGCAGCCGGGAGATTAGTTCACGTGAGCAGTTCTTC. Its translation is CASSREISSREQFF.